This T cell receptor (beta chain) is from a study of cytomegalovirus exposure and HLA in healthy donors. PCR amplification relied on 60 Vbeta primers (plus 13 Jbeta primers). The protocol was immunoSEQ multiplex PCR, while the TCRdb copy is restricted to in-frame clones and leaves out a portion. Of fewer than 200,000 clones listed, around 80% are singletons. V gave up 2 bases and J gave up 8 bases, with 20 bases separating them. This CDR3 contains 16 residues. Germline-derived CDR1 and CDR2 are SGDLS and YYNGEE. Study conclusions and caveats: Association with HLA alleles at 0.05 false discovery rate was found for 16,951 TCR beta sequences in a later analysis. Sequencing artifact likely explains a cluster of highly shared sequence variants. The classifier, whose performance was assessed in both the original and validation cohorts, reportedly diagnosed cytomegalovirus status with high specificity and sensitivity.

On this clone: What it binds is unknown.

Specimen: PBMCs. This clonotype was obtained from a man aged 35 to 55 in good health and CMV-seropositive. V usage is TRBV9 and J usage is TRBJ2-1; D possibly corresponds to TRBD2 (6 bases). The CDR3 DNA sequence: TGTGCCAGCAGCGTGGGGGGAGGCGTAGCGATCCATGAGCAGTTCTTC. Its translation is CASSVGGGVAIHEQFF.